This T cell receptor (beta chain) derives from a study of shared clonotypes between healthy human individuals. Overall study context: Per-donor plates numbered three CD4 naive, three CD4 memory, two CD8 naive and one CD8 memory.

The protocol was immunoSEQ multiplex PCR, while the TCRdb copy is restricted to in-frame clones and leaves out a portion. The sample holds approximately 2.3 million clones, 80% to 95% seen once. Broader study findings: Clonotypes that were shared across a few donors made up around 4.6% of naive CD4 clonotypes.

In regard to this clone: The antigen is undetermined.

The sequencing input was naive CD4+ T cells from PBMCs. Described subset: CD45RA+ positively selected. The TCR sequence derives from a young man in good health. Some clones in this sample may be carry-over from other donors' samples.

The CDR3: CASSLAGREHTGELFF. The CDR3, as DNA: TGTGCCAGCAGCTTAGCGGGGCGGGAGCACACCGGGGAGCTGTTTTTT. The chain has TRBV7-9 and TRBJ2-2, with 7 bases that match TRBD2. Germline V gene sequence: CDR1 SEHNR, CDR2 FQNEAQ (reference sequence). The V segment lost 0 bases and the J segment 3 bases; nucleotides outside the gene matches: 4. The CDR3 is 16 amino acids. The entire variable domain, with the rest obtained from reference TRBV7-9 and TRBJ2-2, is as follows: DTGVSQNPRHKITKRGQNVTFRCDPISEHNRLYWYRQTLGQGPEFLTYFQNEAQLEKSRLLSDRFSAERPKGSFSTLEIQRTEQGDSAMYLCASSLAGREHTGELFFGEGSRLTVL.